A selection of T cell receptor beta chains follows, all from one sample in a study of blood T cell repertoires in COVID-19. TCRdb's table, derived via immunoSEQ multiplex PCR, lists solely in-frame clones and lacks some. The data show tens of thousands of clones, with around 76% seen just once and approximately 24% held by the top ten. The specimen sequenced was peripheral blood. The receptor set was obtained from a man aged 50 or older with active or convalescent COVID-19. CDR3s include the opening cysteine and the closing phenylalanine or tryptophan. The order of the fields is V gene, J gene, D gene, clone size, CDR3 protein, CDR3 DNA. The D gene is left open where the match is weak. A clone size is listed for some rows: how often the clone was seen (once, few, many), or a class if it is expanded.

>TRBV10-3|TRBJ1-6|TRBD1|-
CAISETGQGDSPLHF
TGTGCCATCAGTGAGACGGGACAGGGGGATTCACCCCTCCACTTT
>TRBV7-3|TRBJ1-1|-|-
CASANRGGTEAFF
TGTGCCAGCGCAAATAGGGGGGGCACTGAAGCTTTCTTT
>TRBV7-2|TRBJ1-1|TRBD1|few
CASSLRDRIRYTEAFF
TGTGCCAGCAGCTTACGGGACAGAATTAGGTACACTGAAGCTTTCTTT
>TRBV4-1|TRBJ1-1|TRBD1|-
CASSRQGLSTEAFF
TGCGCCAGCAGCCGACAGGGCCTGAGTACTGAAGCTTTCTTT
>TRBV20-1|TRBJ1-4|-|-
CSASVANEKLFF
TGCAGTGCTAGTGTAGCTAATGAAAAACTGTTTTTT
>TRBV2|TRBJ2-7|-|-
CASSAGSVDTYEQYF
TGTGCCAGCAGCGCAGGGTCGGTCGATACCTACGAGCAGTACTTC
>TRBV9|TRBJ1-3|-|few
CASSPRRGIDTIYF
TGTGCCAGCAGCCCCCGCCGGGGGATTGACACCATATATTTT
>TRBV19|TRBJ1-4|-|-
CASSMETWEKLFF
TGTGCCAGTAGTATGGAGACTTGGGAAAAACTGTTTTTT
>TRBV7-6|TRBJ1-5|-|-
CASSLEHNQPQHF
TGTGCCAGCAGCTTAGAACACAATCAGCCCCAGCATTTT
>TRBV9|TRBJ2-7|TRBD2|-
CASSVGGGSPYEQYF
TGTGCCAGCAGCGTCGGGGGGGGGAGTCCCTACGAGCAGTACTTC
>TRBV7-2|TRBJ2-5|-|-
CASSLMGTKETQYF
TGTGCCAGCAGCTTAATGGGTACTAAAGAGACCCAGTACTTC
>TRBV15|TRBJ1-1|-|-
CATSRDTKDFWVGGAFF
TGTGCCACCAGCAGAGACACAAAAGACTTTTGGGTTGGCGGAGCTTTCTTT
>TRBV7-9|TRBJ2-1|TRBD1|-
CASSIQGAGDNEQFF
TGTGCCAGCAGCATACAGGGGGCAGGGGACAATGAGCAGTTCTTC
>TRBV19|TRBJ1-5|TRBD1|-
CASNFSPGQVSNQPQHF
TGTGCCAGTAACTTTTCCCCCGGACAGGTTAGCAATCAGCCCCAGCATTTT
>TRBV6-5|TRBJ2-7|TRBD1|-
CASSQTGGKYEQYF
TGTGCCAGCAGTCAGACAGGGGGCAAATACGAGCAGTACTTC
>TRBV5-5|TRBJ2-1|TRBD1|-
CASSPERQGKFF
TGTGCCAGCAGCCCTGAGCGACAGGGTAAGTTCTTC
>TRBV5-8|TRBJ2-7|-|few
CASGRTGEQYF
TGTGCCAGCGGGAGGACAGGCGAGCAGTACTTC
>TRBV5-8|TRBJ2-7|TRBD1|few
CASSLGTGGYHEQYF
TGTGCCAGCAGCTTGGGGACAGGGGGCTACCACGAGCAGTACTTC
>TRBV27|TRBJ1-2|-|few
CATSNRVGGYTF
TGTGCCACCTCAAACAGGGTCGGCGGCTACACCTTC
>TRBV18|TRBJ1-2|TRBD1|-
CASSRQGREDGYTF
TGTGCCAGCTCCCGACAGGGTAGGGAGGATGGCTACACCTTC
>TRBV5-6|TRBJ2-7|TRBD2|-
CASSQLLRGAGQYF
TGTGCCAGCAGCCAGTTGTTGCGGGGGGCTGGGCAGTACTTC
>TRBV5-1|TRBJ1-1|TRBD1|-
CASSWTGQDTEAFF
TGCGCCAGCAGCTGGACAGGACAAGACACTGAAGCTTTCTTT
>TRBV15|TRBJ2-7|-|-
CATSRGGLSYEQYF
TGTGCCACCAGCAGAGGAGGACTCTCCTACGAGCAGTACTTC